This T cell receptor beta chain was observed in a study of blood T cell repertoires in COVID-19. Study-level background: Donors in the United States, Italy and Spain gave samples during acute or convalescent COVID-19. Sources were T cells, B-cell-depleted T cells, or PBMCs; the material itself was cDNA or gDNA.

In the original analysis: Scientists estimated how many nucleated cells there were by amplifying reference gene primers. Assay: immunoSEQ multiplex PCR; the TCRdb copy retains only in-frame clones and omits some. That table furnishes V, J and clone size, whereas the DNA furnished D and trimming. The sample holds a few hundred thousand clones, 70% to 90% seen once. This clone appeared a few times. The CDR3 is made up of 14 amino acids. V shed 5 bases, J shed 10 bases, and the junction held 9 bases outside the gene matches. The germline CDR1 and CDR2 sequences are SGHTA and FQGTGA. This receptor was obtained from a woman in her forties or fifties with active or convalescent COVID-19. This chain connects TRBV7-3 to TRBJ2-3, with TRBD2 matching 10 bases. Sequencing used peripheral blood. The CDR3 loop is CASSPGTSEKSQYF. The CDR3 DNA reads TGTGCCAGCAGCCCCGGGACTAGCGAAAAATCGCAGTATTTT.